These T cell receptor beta chains were read from a single sample in a study of blood T cells in healthy people across ages. One entry per CDR3 protein results from TCRdb running MiXCR on the 5' RACE reads. The sample lists about a million distinct CDR3 sequences, roughly two fifths occurring once. The sample comprised blood. Receptors were obtained from a man younger than 30 in good health. The CDR3 runs from the conserved cysteine through the conserved F or W. Each record gives: J gene, D gene, V gene, clone size, CDR3 DNA, CDR3 protein. D genes are given only for firm matches. Rows give clone size only sometimes, using once, few, many, or a class for an expanded clone.

TRBJ2-7 | TRBD1 | TRBV7-9 | - | TGTGCCAGCAGTGGGGGACAGGACTTCTCCTACGAGCAGTACTTC | CASSGGQDFSYEQYF
TRBJ2-6 | - | TRBV20-1 | - | TGCAGTGCTCGGACCTTGGGGCAGCTTCTCTCTGGGGCCAACGTCCTGACTTTC | CSARTLGQLLSGANVLTF
TRBJ1-1 | - | TRBV15 | - | TGTGCCATCAGGTCGGGGGCCAACACTGAAGCTTTCTTT | CAIRSGANTEAFF
TRBJ1-5 | - | TRBV6-5 | once | TGTGCCAGCAGTCCCACCCGAGATGGGAGTAGTCAGCCCCAGCATTTT | CASSPTRDGSSQPQHF
TRBJ2-2 | - | TRBV6-5 | - | TGTGCCAGCAGTTACTGGCAGGGTACTACGAACACCGGGGAGCTGTTTTTT | CASSYWQGTTNTGELFF
TRBJ1-5 | - | TRBV15 | - | TGTGCCACCAGCAGAGTCGGGACAAGTAGCAATCAGCCCCAGCATTTT | CATSRVGTSSNQPQHF
TRBJ2-5 | - | TRBV20-1 | few | TGCAGTGCCACTAGCTTTGAGCAGTACTTC | CSATSFEQYF
TRBJ2-1 | - | TRBV6-6 | - | TGTGCCAGCAGCACCGGAACTCGGCAGTTCTTC | CASSTGTRQFF
TRBJ1-2 | - | TRBV4-1 | few | TGCGCCAGCAGCCCTCGATTAGGGGGTTACGGCTATGGCTACACCTTC | CASSPRLGGYGYGYTF
TRBJ1-4 | - | TRBV7-2 | once | TGTGCCAGCAGCGCTCGACAGGAGGGAAATGAAAAACTGTTTTTT | CASSARQEGNEKLFF
TRBJ1-6 | - | TRBV12-3/TRBV12-4 | few | TGTGCCAGCAGTTTAAGGGGGGATCCCAATTCACCCCTCCACTTT | CASSLRGDPNSPLHF
TRBJ1-4 | - | TRBV27 | few | TGTGCCAGCAGTTTCCAGGGCTGGGAAAAACTGTTTTTT | CASSFQGWEKLFF
TRBJ1-3 | - | TRBV5-4 | - | TGTGCCAGCTCCCACCCTTCGGAGGGAAACACCATATATTTT | CASSHPSEGNTIYF
TRBJ2-7 | TRBD2 | TRBV20-1 | once | TGCAGTGCTAGAGATGGGGAGGGACTAGGGCTCGAGCAGTACTTC | CSARDGEGLGLEQYF
TRBJ1-5 | - | TRBV6-6 | - | TGTGCCAGCAGTTACTCGGGGGGGCAGGCTCAGCCCCAGCATTTT | CASSYSGGQAQPQHF
TRBJ1-3 | - | TRBV20-1 | - | TGCAGTGCTAGAGATCCCGGGACGGCCCTGGACACCATATATTTT | CSARDPGTALDTIYF
TRBJ2-1 | TRBD2 | TRBV11-1 | - | TGTGCCAGCACCTTAGCGGGGGACACCACCAATGAGCAGTTCTTC | CASTLAGDTTNEQFF
TRBJ1-2 | - | TRBV7-2 | few | TGTGCCAGCAGCTTAGTTTCCCAGGGTAACTATGGCTACACCTTC | CASSLVSQGNYGYTF
TRBJ2-1 | - | TRBV20-1 | few | TGCAGTGGTACAGCTAGCTCCTACAATGAGCAGTTCTTC | CSGTASSYNEQFF
TRBJ2-1 | TRBD2 | TRBV7-8 | - | TGTGCCAGCAGCTTAGGGGCGGGGGGGTTAGGGAATGAGCAGTTCTTC | CASSLGAGGLGNEQFF
TRBJ1-4 | TRBD1 | TRBV20-1 | few | TGCAGTGCTCTTCCCCTCGGGACAGCTAATGAAAAACTGTTTTTT | CSALPLGTANEKLFF
TRBJ1-5 | - | TRBV6-5 | - | TGTGCCAGCAGAGGAAGAAGCAATCAGCCCCAGCATTTT | CASRGRSNQPQHF
TRBJ2-5 | - | TRBV29-1 | few | TGCAGCGTTGAGGGTCGGGTGAGACAAGAGACCCAGTACTTC | CSVEGRVRQETQYF
TRBJ1-5 | TRBD1 | TRBV20-1 | - | TGCAGTGCTAGTGGTGGACAGGACCATCAGCCCCAGCATTTT | CSASGGQDHQPQHF
TRBJ2-3 | - | TRBV20-1 | many | TGCAGTGCTTCTAAGCTGGGGGATACGCAGTATTTT | CSASKLGDTQYF
TRBJ2-1 | - | TRBV6-5 | - | TGTGCCAGCAGTTACTCGATAGGGCTGGCGAATGAGCAGTTCTTC | CASSYSIGLANEQFF
TRBJ1-6 | TRBD1 | TRBV20-1 | - | TGCAGTGCGTGGGACAGCCATAATTCACCCCTCCACTTT | CSAWDSHNSPLHF
TRBJ2-3 | TRBD2 | TRBV5-5 | few | TGTGCCAGCAGCCGAATTAGCGGGGGGGCTGATACGCAGTATTTT | CASSRISGGADTQYF
TRBJ1-4 | - | TRBV4-3 | - | TGCGCCAGCACCAGAAACAGGGCAACTAATGAAAAACTGTTTTTT | CASTRNRATNEKLFF
TRBJ1-2 | - | TRBV29-1 | few | TGCAGCGTTCCGCCCTTCTATGGCTACACCTTC | CSVPPFYGYTF
TRBJ1-2 | TRBD1 | TRBV12-3/TRBV12-4 | - | TGTGCCAGCAGGGCCGGGACAGGATCAGGCTACACCTTC | CASRAGTGSGYTF
TRBJ1-1 | - | TRBV5-1 | - | TGCGCCAGCAGCTACTTTGGGACAAACACTGAAGCTTTCTTT | CASSYFGTNTEAFF
TRBJ1-4 | - | TRBV12-3/TRBV12-4 | - | TGTGCCAGCAGTTTCTATAATGAAAAACTGTTTTTT | CASSFYNEKLFF
TRBJ2-1 | - | TRBV2 | many | TGTGCCAGCATTGTGGGAAATGAGCAGTTCTTC | CASIVGNEQFF
TRBJ2-5 | - | TRBV9 | - | TGTGCCAGCAGCGTAGCTGGCAGGGGAAGCGAGACCCAGTACTTC | CASSVAGRGSETQYF
TRBJ1-2 | TRBD1 | TRBV10-3 | few | TGTGCCATTTCCCCAGGGGGCCGCGACTATGGCTACACCTTC | CAISPGGRDYGYTF
TRBJ2-1 | - | TRBV3-1 | - | TGTGCCAGCAGCCAAGGCGGAGTGAACGCCTACAATGAGCAGTTCTTC | CASSQGGVNAYNEQFF
TRBJ2-3 | TRBD2 | TRBV11-2 | - | TGTGCCAGCAGCTCAGGTCGGTTGTTGGGAGGGCACACAGATACGCAGTATTTT | CASSSGRLLGGHTDTQYF
TRBJ1-4 | - | TRBV6-5 | - | TGTGCCAGCAAAACAGGGTCTGGAGAAAAACTGTTTTTT | CASKTGSGEKLFF
TRBJ1-2 | - | TRBV5-1 | many | TGCGCCAGCAGCTTGGAGGCGGAAACGTACGGCTACACCTTC | CASSLEAETYGYTF
TRBJ1-2 | - | TRBV15 | - | TGTGCCACCAGCATCGACACTAACTATGGCTACACCTTC | CATSIDTNYGYTF
TRBJ1-2 | - | TRBV20-1 | few | TGCAGTGCTACTGGGAGGGAACGCGGCTACACCTTC | CSATGRERGYTF